This TCR beta chain was identified during a study of T cells in localized non-small cell lung cancer. This clone was detected only a few times. TCRdb keeps only in-frame clones here, not all; method: immunoSEQ multiplex PCR. The sample has 45,000 to 65,000 clones; approximately 90% are singletons. Germline V gene sequence: CDR1 WSHSY, CDR2 SAAADI. The CDR3 spans 14 residues. The V end was cut by 6 bases, the J end by 1 base, with 10 bases between. Sample: peripheral blood, taken before any cancer treatment. The chain uses TRBV10-2 and TRBJ1-5; D ambiguous. This clonotype originated in a man aged 40 to 70 with stage I squamous cell lung carcinoma. CDR3 DNA: TGCGCCAGCAGCTGGGCCGGGAGCAATCAGCCCCAGCATTTT. It is translated as CASSWAGSNQPQHF.